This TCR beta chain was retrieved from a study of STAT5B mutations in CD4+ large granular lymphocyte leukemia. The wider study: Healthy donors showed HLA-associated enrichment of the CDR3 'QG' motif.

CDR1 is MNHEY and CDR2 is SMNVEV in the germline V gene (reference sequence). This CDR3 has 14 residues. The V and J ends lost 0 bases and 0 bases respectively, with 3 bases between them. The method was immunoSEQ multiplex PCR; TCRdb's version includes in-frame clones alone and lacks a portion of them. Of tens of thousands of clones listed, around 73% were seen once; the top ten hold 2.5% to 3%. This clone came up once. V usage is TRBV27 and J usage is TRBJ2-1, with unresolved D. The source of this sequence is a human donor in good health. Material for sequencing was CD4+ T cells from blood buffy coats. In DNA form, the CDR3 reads TGTGCCAGCAGTTTATCAGGCTCCTACAATGAGCAGTTCTTC. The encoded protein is CASSLSGSYNEQFF.